Below, 15 T cell receptor beta chains from the same sample are listed, as sequenced in a study of radiotherapy plus CTLA-4 blockade in lung cancer (dated by TCRdb to the late 2010s). The library came from the immunoSEQ multiplex PCR assay. The immuneACCESS repertoire file appears here via TCRdb, limited to in-frame rearrangements. These files lack a portion of the clones; in checked studies, under half of the deficit traces to unresolved V genes, and the cause of the others is not known. The sample has just under 60,000 clones on record, around 80% of them singletons. The ten top clones hold almost 4% of the sample. The material was peripheral blood, obtained from a patient treated with radiotherapy plus ipilimumab. Receptor source: a human donor with non-small cell lung cancer who had a partial response to radiotherapy plus ipilimumab.

This chain links TRBV6-1 with TRBJ1-2, with D perhaps matching TRBD1 (5 bases). Germline V gene lookup returns CDR1 MNHNS and CDR2 SASEGT. The CDR3 is 14 amino acids. V lost 8 bases to trimming and J lost 8 bases, with 21 bases between them. CDR3 sequence (DNA): TGTGCCAGCGGTACCCGGGGGGGTTCCAGGGGCTACACCTTC. This codes for CASGTRGGSRGYTF.

Only a few counts were recorded for this clone. The chain carries TRBV5-6 and TRBJ1-1, with D unclear. V was trimmed by 2 bases and J by 6 bases, leaving 8 bases between them. Germline-derived CDR1 and CDR2 are SGHDT and YYEEEE. CDR3 size: 12 residues. CDR3 sequence: CASSLGESEAFF. CDR3 coding DNA: TGTGCCAGCAGCTTAGGAGAGTCTGAAGCTTTCTTT.

The rearrangement links TRBV27 to TRBJ2-1, with TRBD2 matching over 13 bases. The ends lost 5 bases at V and 6 bases at J; junction bases unmatched: 7. Germline V gene sequence: CDR1 MNHEY, CDR2 SMNVEV (reference sequence). The CDR3 spans 16 residues. The CDR3 DNA is TGTGCCAGCAGTCCAAGACTAGCGGGGGGTATCAATGAGCAGTTCTTC. The encoded protein is CASSPRLAGGINEQFF.

The V gene is TRBV10-3, the J gene TRBJ1-1; TRBD1 aligns across 7 bases. CDR3 length: 16 amino acids. Germline V lookup: CDR1 ENHRY, CDR2 SYGVKD. The junction had 7 bases not matched to a gene; V was cut back by 3 bases and J by 0 bases. CDR3 in DNA: TGTGCCATCAGTGACCGGGACAGACGGGTGAACACTGAAGCTTTCTTT. Protein product: CAISDRDRRVNTEAFF.

The chain has TRBV7-2 and TRBJ2-2, with TRBD2 as a possible D gene (6 bases). Germline V gives CDR1 SGHTA, CDR2 FQGNSA. The V gene lost 2 bases and the J gene lost 4 bases, with 11 bases spanning the gap. The CDR3 has 15 amino acids. This CDR3 reads CASSLTSHPTGELFF. The CDR3, as DNA: TGTGCCAGCAGCTTAACTAGCCACCCCACCGGGGAGCTGTTTTTT.

The chain uses TRBV5-4 and TRBJ2-2; 7 nucleotides align to TRBD1. CDR1 and CDR2 from the germline V gene are SGHNT and YYREEE (reference sequence). J gave up 3 bases and V 1 base, and 3 bases lay outside the gene matches. The CDR3 has 15 amino acids. The CDR3 DNA reads TGTGCCAGCAGCTTGATGCAGGGGGACACCGGGGAGCTGTTTTTT. Its translation is CASSLMQGDTGELFF. Based on the CDR3 plus reference TRBV5-4 and TRBJ2-2, the full variable domain is ETGVTQSPTHLIKTRGQQVTLRCSSQSGHNTVSWYQQALGQGPQFIFQYYREEENGRGNFPPRFSGLQFPNYSSELNVNALELDDSALYLCASSLMQGDTGELFFGEGSRLTVL.

V gene TRBV18 combines with J gene TRBJ2-5; D uncertain. The V end lost 0 bases, the J end lost 2 bases, and 10 bases lay between the germline ends. Germline V gene sequence: CDR1 KGHSH, CDR2 LQKENI. The CDR3 totals 15 residues. The CDR3 loop reads CASSPPTPPQETQYF. The CDR3 DNA reads as TGTGCCAGCTCACCACCGACACCACCTCAAGAGACCCAGTACTTC.

The gene calls are TRBV6-5 and TRBJ1-4; TRBD1 agrees at 8 bases. The ends lost 8 bases at V and 12 bases at J; junction bases unmatched: 14. Germline V lookup: CDR1 MNHEY, CDR2 SVGAGI. The CDR3 totals 14 residues. In nucleotides, the CDR3 is TGTGCCAGCGGAATGACAGGGGAGGGTACGGAACTGTTTTTT. Residues: CASGMTGEGTELFF.

This clone showed up just a few times. This sequence joins TRBV28 and TRBJ1-1; no definite D call. V shed 7 bases and J shed 5 bases, with 17 bases lying between them. Germline V gene lookup returns CDR1 MDHEN and CDR2 SYDVKM. The CDR3 loop spans 14 amino acids. CDR3 bases: TGTGCCAGCACTCCGGGTCCTTCTGGGACTGAAGCTTTCTTT. Translating gives CASTPGPSGTEAFF.

The CDR3 DNA follows: TGTGCCAGCAGTTACACGGGGACAGGGTGGTACGAGCAGTACTTC. It specifies CASSYTGTGWYEQYF. The J gene is TRBJ2-7, the V gene TRBV6-5, with TRBD1 identical over 9 bases. J was trimmed by 4 bases and V by 2 bases; bases with no gene match: 6. Germline CDR1 reads MNHEY; CDR2 reads SVGAGI. The CDR3 is 15 amino acids.

This clone has a single count. The V and J genes are TRBV23-1 and TRBJ1-2, with D uncertain. TRBV23-1 is reported as an ORF; its role is uncertain. V lost 0 bases to trimming and J lost 4 bases, with 9 bases between them. The CDR3 runs 14 residues. CDR3 in DNA: TGCGCCAGCAGTCAATCAACGGGGTGCTATGGCTACACCTTC. Encoded protein: CASSQSTGCYGYTF.

The rearrangement links TRBV7-2 to TRBJ1-5; TRBD1 matches at 7 bases. The V gene's germline CDR1 is SGHTA and CDR2 FQGNSA. V lost 5 bases to trimming and J lost 3 bases; unmatched junction nucleotides: 4. This CDR3 has 14 amino acids. The CDR3 sequence is CASSTGQVNQPQHF. The DNA of the CDR3 is TGTGCCAGCAGCACCGGACAGGTCAATCAGCCCCAGCATTTT.

The chain recombines TRBV2 with TRBJ1-3; D perhaps matches TRBD1 (6 bases). V was cut by 4 bases and J by 4 bases, with 8 bases left in between. Germline CDR1 SNHLY, CDR2 FYNNEI. The length of the CDR3 is 13 residues. CDR3 in DNA: TGTGCCAGCAGTGTGCAGGGGGGAAACACCATATATTTT. It is translated as CASSVQGGNTIYF.

This clone has only a few counts. The CDR3 loop is CASSLSGVKDEQFF. CDR3 DNA sequence: TGTGCCAGCAGCTTGTCGGGGGTTAAGGATGAGCAGTTCTTC. J is TRBJ2-1 and V is TRBV5-4; D is perhaps TRBD2 (6 bases). CDR3 length: 14 residues. Germline loops: CDR1 SGHNT, CDR2 YYREEE (reference sequence). V was cut by 1 base and J by 8 bases, with 13 bases left in between.

This clone was recorded once. This chain links TRBV5-1 with TRBJ2-1; TRBD2 matches 10 bases. This CDR3 contains 15 residues. CDR1 SGHRS and CDR2 YFSETQ come from the germline V gene. J was trimmed by 9 bases and V by 3 bases; bases with no gene match: 9. The CDR3, as DNA: TGCGCCAGCAGCTCCGTGAGCGGGGGGGCCGCTGAGCAGTTCTTC. Translation: CASSSVSGGAAEQFF.